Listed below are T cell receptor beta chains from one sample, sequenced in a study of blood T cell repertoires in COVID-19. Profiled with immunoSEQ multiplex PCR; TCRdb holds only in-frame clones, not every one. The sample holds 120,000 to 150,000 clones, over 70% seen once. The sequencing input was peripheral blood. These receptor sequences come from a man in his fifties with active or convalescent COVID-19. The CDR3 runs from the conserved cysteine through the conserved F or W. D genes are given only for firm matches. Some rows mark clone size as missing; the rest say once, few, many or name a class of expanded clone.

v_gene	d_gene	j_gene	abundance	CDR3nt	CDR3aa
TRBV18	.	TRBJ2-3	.	TGTGCCAGCTCATCGCCGGGGGATACGCAGTATTTT	CASSSPGDTQYF
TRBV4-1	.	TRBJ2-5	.	TGCGCCAGCAGCCAAGATCGGGAGACCCAGTACTTC	CASSQDRETQYF
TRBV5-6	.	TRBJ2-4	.	TGTGCCAGCAGCTCACTAACTTCTGGGAACATTCAGTACTTC	CASSSLTSGNIQYF
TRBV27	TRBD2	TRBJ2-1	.	TGTGCCAGCAGCCCCGGGACTAGGTCCAATGAGCAGTTCTTC	CASSPGTRSNEQFF
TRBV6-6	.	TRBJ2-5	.	TGTGCCAGTGGCAGGTTCGGAGAGACCCAGTACTTC	CASGRFGETQYF
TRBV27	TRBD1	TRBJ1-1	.	TGTGCCAGCAGTTTAGCAGGGGGGTTCACTGAAGCTTTCTTT	CASSLAGGFTEAFF
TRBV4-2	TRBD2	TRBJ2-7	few	TGTGCCAGCAGCCAAAAACCGGGACTAGCGGCCGAGCAGTACTTC	CASSQKPGLAAEQYF
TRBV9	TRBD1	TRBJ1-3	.	TGTGCCAGCAGCGTAGACAAGGGGGCGACGGGAAACACCATATATTTT	CASSVDKGATGNTIYF
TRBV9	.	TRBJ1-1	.	TGTGCCAGCAGCGTAGAGGGGGGGCCGGTCACTGAAGCTTTCTTT	CASSVEGGPVTEAFF
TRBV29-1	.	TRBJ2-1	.	TGCAGCGTCAAACCTCGGGGGACGGGGTCCTACAATGAGCAGTTCTTC	CSVKPRGTGSYNEQFF
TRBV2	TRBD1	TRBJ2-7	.	TGTGCCAGCAGTAAGGACAGGGGGCTCTACGAGCAGTACTTC	CASSKDRGLYEQYF
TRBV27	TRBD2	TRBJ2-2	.	TGTGCCAGCAGTATCCGACTAGCGGGAGAAGGGGGGACCGGGGAGCTGTTTTTT	CASSIRLAGEGGTGELFF
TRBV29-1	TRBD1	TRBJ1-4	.	TGCAGCGTCCGTTTCGGGACAGGGAATGAAAAACTGTTTTTT	CSVRFGTGNEKLFF
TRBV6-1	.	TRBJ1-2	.	TGTGCCAGCAGTGAAGCACTCCAGGGCTGGGATGGCTACACCTTC	CASSEALQGWDGYTF
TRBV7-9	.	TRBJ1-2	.	TGTGCCAGCAGTCCGGCGTTTCGAGGGCATGGCTACACCTTC	CASSPAFRGHGYTF
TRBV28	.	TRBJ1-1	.	TGTGCCAGCAGTTTACAGTTCATGAACACTGAAGCTTTCTTT	CASSLQFMNTEAFF
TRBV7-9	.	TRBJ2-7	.	TGTGCCAGCAGCTTAGGTCAGTTGGGGGGTTCCTACGAGCAGTACTTC	CASSLGQLGGSYEQYF
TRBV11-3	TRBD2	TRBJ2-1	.	TGTGCCAGCAGCTTAGATCGCGGACTAGTCGGCGAGCAGTTCTTC	CASSLDRGLVGEQFF
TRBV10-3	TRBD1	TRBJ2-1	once	TGTGCCATCAGTGAGCCAAGGGCCACAGGGGATGAGCAGTTCTTC	CAISEPRATGDEQFF
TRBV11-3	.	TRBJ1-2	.	TGTGCCAGCAGCTTGGGCGGGGTCGATGGCTACACCTTC	CASSLGGVDGYTF
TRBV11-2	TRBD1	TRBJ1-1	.	TGTGCCAGCAGCCCCGACAGGGCCACTGAAGCTTTCTTT	CASSPDRATEAFF
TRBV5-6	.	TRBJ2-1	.	TGTGCCAGCAGCCCCCAAGTCAGTACCTACAATGAGCAGTTCTTC	CASSPQVSTYNEQFF
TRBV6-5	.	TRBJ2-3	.	TGTGCCAGCAGTTACCGGGGTCGTGCTAGCACAGATACGCAGTATTTT	CASSYRGRASTDTQYF
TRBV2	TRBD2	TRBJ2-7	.	TGTGCCAGCAGTGTGCTAGCGGGAGAGGGCTACGAGCAGTACTTC	CASSVLAGEGYEQYF
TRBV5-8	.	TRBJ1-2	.	TGTGCCAGCAGCTTGGCGGGGTATGGCTACACCTTC	CASSLAGYGYTF
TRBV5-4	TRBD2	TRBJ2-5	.	TGTGCCAGCAGCTTGGTAGGCGGGAGAAAGACCCAGTACTTC	CASSLVGGRKTQYF
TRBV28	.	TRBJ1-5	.	TGTGCCAGCAGTTCCCCCGGAGACGGCAATCAGCCCCAGCATTTT	CASSSPGDGNQPQHF
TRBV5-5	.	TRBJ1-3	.	TGTGCCTCCGAGGTGGCAGTCAATTCTGGAAACACCATATATTTT	CASEVAVNSGNTIYF
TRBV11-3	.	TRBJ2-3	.	TGTGCCAGCAGCTTAGAACCACGAGGTACGCAGTATTTT	CASSLEPRGTQYF
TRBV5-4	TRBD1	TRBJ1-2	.	TGTGCCAGCAGCGGGGGACAGGCCTATGGCTACACCTTC	CASSGGQAYGYTF
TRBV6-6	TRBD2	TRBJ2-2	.	TGTGCCAGCAGACGGGAGGTCGACACCGGGGAGCTGTTTTTT	CASRREVDTGELFF
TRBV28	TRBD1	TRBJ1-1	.	TGTGCCAGCAGCTTACCGGGACAGATGAACACTGAAGCTTTCTTT	CASSLPGQMNTEAFF
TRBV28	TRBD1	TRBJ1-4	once	TGTGCCAGCAGTCTCCGACAGGGGCTTGGTGAAAAACTGTTTTTT	CASSLRQGLGEKLFF
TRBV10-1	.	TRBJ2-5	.	TGCGCCAGCAGTGGCGGCAGGGCGCCGGGGACCCAGTACTTC	CASSGGRAPGTQYF
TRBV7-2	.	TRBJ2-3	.	TGTGCCAGCAGCTTTCTTCCCTTAGCGGCCAATGTGGGGACGCAGTATTTT	CASSFLPLAANVGTQYF
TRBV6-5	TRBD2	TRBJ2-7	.	TGTGCCAGCAGTTCTCCCGCGGGAGGGCCTTACGAGCAGTACTTC	CASSSPAGGPYEQYF
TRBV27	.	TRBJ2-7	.	TGTGCCAGCAGTTTATCTGGCGGGTGGTCCTACGAGCAGTACTTC	CASSLSGGWSYEQYF
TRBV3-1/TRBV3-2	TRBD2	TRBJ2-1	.	TGTGCCAGCAGCCCTAGCGGGAGGGACAATGAGCAGTTCTTC	CASSPSGRDNEQFF
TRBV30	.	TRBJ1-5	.	TGTGCCTGGAGTGTGATGCAGGGGCGCAATCAGCCCCAGCATTTT	CAWSVMQGRNQPQHF
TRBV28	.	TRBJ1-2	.	TGTGCCACCCTTCGGAACTATGGCTACACCTTC	CATLRNYGYTF
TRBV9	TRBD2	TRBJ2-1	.	TGTGCCAGCAGCGTTTTAGCGGGAGTAGAGTACAATGAGCAGTTCTTC	CASSVLAGVEYNEQFF
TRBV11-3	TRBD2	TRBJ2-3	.	TGTGCCAGCAGTCCCTCAACTAGCGGGAGGGATACGCAGTATTTT	CASSPSTSGRDTQYF